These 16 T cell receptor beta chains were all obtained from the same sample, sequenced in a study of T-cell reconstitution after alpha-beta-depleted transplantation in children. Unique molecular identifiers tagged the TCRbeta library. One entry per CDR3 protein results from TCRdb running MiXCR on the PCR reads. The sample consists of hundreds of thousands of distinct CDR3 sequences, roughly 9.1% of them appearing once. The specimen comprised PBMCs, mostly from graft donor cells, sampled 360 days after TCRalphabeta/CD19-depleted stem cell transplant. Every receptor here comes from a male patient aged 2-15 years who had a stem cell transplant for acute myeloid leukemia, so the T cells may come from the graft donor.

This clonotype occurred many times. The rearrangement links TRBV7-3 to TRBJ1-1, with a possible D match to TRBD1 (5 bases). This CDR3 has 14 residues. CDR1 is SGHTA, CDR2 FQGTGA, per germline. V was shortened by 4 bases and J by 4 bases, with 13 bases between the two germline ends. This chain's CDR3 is CASSSGTSGTEAFF. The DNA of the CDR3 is TGTGCCAGCAGCTCCGGGACCTCGGGCACTGAAGCTTTCTTT.

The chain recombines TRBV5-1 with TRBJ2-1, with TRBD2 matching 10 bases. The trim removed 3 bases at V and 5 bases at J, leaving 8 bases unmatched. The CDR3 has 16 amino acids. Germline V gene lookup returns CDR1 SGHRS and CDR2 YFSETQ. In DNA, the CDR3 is TGCGCCAGCAGCTCCCTAGCGGGAGCGGGGCACAATGAGCAGTTCTTC. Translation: CASSSLAGAGHNEQFF.

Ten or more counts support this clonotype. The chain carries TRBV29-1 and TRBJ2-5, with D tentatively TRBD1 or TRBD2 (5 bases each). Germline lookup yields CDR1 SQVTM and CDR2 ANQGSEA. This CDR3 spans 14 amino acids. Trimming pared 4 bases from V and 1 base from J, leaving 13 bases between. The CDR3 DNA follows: TGCAGCGTTGGGTCTGACGGGGCCCAAGAGACCCAGTACTTC. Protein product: CSVGSDGAQETQYF.

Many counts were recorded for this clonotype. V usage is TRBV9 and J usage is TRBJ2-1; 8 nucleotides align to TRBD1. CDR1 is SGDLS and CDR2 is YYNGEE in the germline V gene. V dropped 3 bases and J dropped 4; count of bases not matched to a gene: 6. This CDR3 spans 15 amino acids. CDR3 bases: TGTGCCAGCAGCGCACCCGGGACAGGATACAATGAGCAGTTCTTC. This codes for CASSAPGTGYNEQFF.

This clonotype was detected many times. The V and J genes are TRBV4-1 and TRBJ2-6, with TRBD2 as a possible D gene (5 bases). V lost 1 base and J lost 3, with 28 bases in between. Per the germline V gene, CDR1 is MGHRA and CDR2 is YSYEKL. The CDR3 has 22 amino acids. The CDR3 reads CASSQAMAGERELEDGANVLTF. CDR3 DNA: TGCGCCAGCAGCCAAGCGATGGCGGGCGAGAGGGAATTGGAGGATGGGGCCAACGTCCTGACTTTC.

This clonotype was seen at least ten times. The CDR3 reads CSARDLKGASNQPQHF. Here the CDR3 DNA reads TGCAGTGCTAGAGATCTGAAGGGGGCTAGCAATCAGCCCCAGCATTTT. The chain couples TRBV20-1 to TRBJ1-5; 7 nucleotides match TRBD1. There are 16 residues in the CDR3. The germline CDR1 and CDR2 sequences are DFQATT and SNEGSKA (reference sequence). J gave up 0 bases and V 0 bases, and 5 bases lay outside the gene matches.

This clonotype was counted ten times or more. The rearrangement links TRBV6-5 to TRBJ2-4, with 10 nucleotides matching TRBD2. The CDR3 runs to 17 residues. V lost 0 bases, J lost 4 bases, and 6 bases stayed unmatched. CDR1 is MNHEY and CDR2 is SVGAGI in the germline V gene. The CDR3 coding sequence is TGTGCCAGCAGTTACTCTGAACTAGCGGGGTTGAAAAACATTCAGTACTTC. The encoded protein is CASSYSELAGLKNIQYF.

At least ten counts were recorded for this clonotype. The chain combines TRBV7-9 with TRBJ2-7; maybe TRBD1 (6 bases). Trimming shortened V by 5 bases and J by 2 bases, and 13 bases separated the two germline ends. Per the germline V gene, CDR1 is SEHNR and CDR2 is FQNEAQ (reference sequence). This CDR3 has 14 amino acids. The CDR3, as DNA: TGTGCCAGCAGCCCCCCTGGGGGCACCTACGAGCAGTACTTC. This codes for CASSPPGGTYEQYF.

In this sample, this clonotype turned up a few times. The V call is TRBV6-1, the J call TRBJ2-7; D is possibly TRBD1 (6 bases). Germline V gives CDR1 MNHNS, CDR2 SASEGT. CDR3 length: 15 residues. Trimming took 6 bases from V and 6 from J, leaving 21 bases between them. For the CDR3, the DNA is TGTGCCAGCAGGCCAGGGACACCCTATTTTCGCGAGCAGTACTTC. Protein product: CASRPGTPYFREQYF.

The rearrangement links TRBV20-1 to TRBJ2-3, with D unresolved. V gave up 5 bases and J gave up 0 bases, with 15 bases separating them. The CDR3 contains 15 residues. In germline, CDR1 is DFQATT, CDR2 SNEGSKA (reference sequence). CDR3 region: CSAPAPRSSTDTQYF. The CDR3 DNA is TGCAGTGCTCCGGCTCCGCGCTCTAGCACAGATACGCAGTATTTT.

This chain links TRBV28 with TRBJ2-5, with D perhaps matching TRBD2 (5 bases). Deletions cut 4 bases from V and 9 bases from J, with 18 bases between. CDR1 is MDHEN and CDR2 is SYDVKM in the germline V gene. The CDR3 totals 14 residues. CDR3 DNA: TGTGCCAGCAGTTATGGGAGATCAGCCCTATCCCAGTACTTC. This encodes CASSYGRSALSQYF. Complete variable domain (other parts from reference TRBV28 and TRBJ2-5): DVKVTQSSRYLVKRTGEKVFLECVQDMDHENMFWYRQDPGLGLRLIYFSYDVKMKEKGDIPEGYSVSREKKERFSLILESASTNQTSMYLCASSYGRSALSQYFGPGTRLLVL.

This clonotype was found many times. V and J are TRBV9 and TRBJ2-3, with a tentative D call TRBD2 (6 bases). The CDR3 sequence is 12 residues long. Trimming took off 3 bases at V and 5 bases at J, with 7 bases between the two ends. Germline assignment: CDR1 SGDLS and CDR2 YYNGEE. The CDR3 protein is CASSAGVDTQYF. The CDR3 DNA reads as TGTGCCAGCAGCGCGGGGGTAGATACGCAGTATTTT.

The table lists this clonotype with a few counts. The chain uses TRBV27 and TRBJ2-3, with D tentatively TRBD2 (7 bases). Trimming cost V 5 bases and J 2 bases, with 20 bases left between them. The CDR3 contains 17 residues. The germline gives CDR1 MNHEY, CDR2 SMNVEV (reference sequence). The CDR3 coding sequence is TGTGCCAGCAGTACCCCCTGGGGGCGGGGGTACACAGATACGCAGTATTTT. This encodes CASSTPWGRGYTDTQYF.

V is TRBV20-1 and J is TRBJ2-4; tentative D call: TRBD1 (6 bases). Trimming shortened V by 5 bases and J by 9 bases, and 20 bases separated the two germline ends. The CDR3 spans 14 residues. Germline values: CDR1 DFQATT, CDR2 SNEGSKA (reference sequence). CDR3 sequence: CSAYRDTSSPIQYF. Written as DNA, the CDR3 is TGCAGTGCTTACCGGGACACTAGTTCCCCCATTCAGTACTTC.

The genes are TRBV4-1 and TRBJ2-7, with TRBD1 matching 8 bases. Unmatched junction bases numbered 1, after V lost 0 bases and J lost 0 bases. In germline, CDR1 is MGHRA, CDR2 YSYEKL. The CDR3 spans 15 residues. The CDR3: CASSQETGDSYEQYF. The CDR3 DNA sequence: TGCGCCAGCAGCCAAGAGACAGGGGACTCCTACGAGCAGTACTTC.

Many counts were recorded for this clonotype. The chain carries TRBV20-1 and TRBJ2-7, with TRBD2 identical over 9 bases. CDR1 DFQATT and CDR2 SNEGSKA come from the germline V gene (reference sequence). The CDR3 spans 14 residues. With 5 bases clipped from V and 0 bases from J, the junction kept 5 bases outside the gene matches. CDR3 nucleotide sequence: TGCAGTGCTGGTTTTAGCGGGAGCTCCTACGAGCAGTACTTC. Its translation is CSAGFSGSSYEQYF.